The 32 T cell receptor beta chains below all came from one sample that was sequenced in a study of blood T cell repertoires in COVID-19. TCRdb keeps only in-frame clones here, not all; method: immunoSEQ multiplex PCR. The repertoire holds roughly 160,000 clones, with 65% to 80% as singletons. Sequenced sample: PBMCs or T cells enriched from blood (not recorded which). These receptors originate from a woman in her 70s in a cohort exposed to, infected with or recovered from COVID-19 (not recorded which).

This clone turned up a few times. This chain uses TRBV28 with TRBJ1-4; possibly TRBD1 for D (6 bases). Germline V gene lookup returns CDR1 MDHEN and CDR2 SYDVKM. V was trimmed by 10 bases and J by 4 bases, leaving 13 bases between them. The CDR3 contains 13 residues. CDR3 loop: CATMDSLNEKLFF. The CDR3 nucleotides are TGTGCCACCATGGACAGTCTTAATGAAAAACTGTTTTTT.

J is TRBJ1-5 and V is TRBV25-1; D uncertain. Per the germline V gene, CDR1 is MGHDK and CDR2 is SYGVNS. Trimming left V 7 bases short and J 3 bases short, with 22 bases between. This CDR3 spans 17 amino acids. The CDR3 region is CASTSAQSREDNQPQHF. The CDR3 DNA reads TGTGCCAGCACCTCCGCCCAAAGTAGGGAGGACAATCAGCCCCAGCATTTT.

The chain combines TRBV7-9 with TRBJ2-4, with TRBD1 matching 7 bases. Trimming took 5 bases from V and 6 from J; bases not matched to a gene: 1. Germline V gene lookup returns CDR1 SEHNR and CDR2 FQNEAQ (reference sequence). CDR3 length: 12 residues. The CDR3 is CASSRDRNIQYF. CDR3 coding DNA: TGTGCCAGCAGCCGGGACAGAAACATTCAGTACTTC.

The chain is built from TRBV5-6 and TRBJ2-1, with 7 bases that match TRBD2. The length of the CDR3 is 15 residues. Looked up from germline, CDR1 is SGHDT and CDR2 is YYEEEE. The V and J ends lost 1 base and 4 bases, in that order; junction bases with no gene match: 5. For the CDR3, the DNA is TGTGCCAGCAGCTTGCGGGCTAGCGGTTACAATGAGCAGTTCTTC. Its translation: CASSLRASGYNEQFF. The whole variable domain, remainder taken from reference TRBV5-6 and TRBJ2-1, is DAGVTQSPTHLIKTRGQQVTLRCSPKSGHDTVSWYQQALGQGPQFIFQYYEEEERQRGNFPDRFSGHQFPNYSSELNVNALLLGDSALYLCASSLRASGYNEQFFGPGTRLTVL.

This clone has only one observation. This rearrangement joins TRBV11-1 to TRBJ2-2; the D is unclear. Trimming removed 5 bases at V and 7 bases at J, with 8 bases between. The CDR3 has 12 amino acids. Germline V gene sequence: CDR1 SGHAT, CDR2 FQDESV (reference sequence). CDR3 loop: CASSPYGGELFF. The CDR3 coding sequence is TGTGCCAGCAGCCCCTATGGCGGGGAGCTGTTTTTT.

This sequence joins TRBV7-2 and TRBJ2-7, with D unclear. V lost 3 bases and J lost 1, with 4 bases in between. This CDR3 contains 12 residues. Germline V gene lookup returns CDR1 SGHTA and CDR2 FQGNSA. CDR3 sequence reads: CASSFPSYEQYF. The CDR3 DNA reads as TGTGCCAGCAGCTTCCCGTCCTACGAGCAGTACTTC.

This chain uses TRBV18 with TRBJ2-1; weak D call: TRBD2 (6 bases). The CDR3 runs to 12 residues. V lost 6 bases and J lost 10, with 13 bases in between. Germline lookup yields CDR1 KGHSH and CDR2 LQKENI. CDR3 in amino acids: CASSRDRGEQFF. The CDR3 DNA reads TGTGCCAGCTCCCGTGACCGGGGGGAGCAGTTCTTC.

This chain connects TRBV7-9 to TRBJ1-1; 7 bases are shared with TRBD1. J was trimmed by 4 bases and V by 6 bases; bases with no gene match: 5. CDR1 is SEHNR and CDR2 is FQNEAQ in the germline V gene (reference sequence). The CDR3 is made up of 13 amino acids. In DNA form, the CDR3 reads TGTGCCAGCAGTAATAGGGGGCCCACTGAAGCTTTCTTT. Protein product: CASSNRGPTEAFF.

J is TRBJ2-2 and V is TRBV7-3, with TRBD1 identical over 7 bases. The V segment lost 6 bases and the J segment 1 base; nucleotides outside the gene matches: 2. Germline V gene sequence: CDR1 SGHTA, CDR2 FQGTGA. This CDR3 is 14 amino acids long. The CDR3 bases are TGTGCCAGCAGGCGACAGGGGAACACCGGGGAGCTGTTTTTT. It codes for CASRRQGNTGELFF.

The chain has TRBV5-1 and TRBJ2-1; TRBD1 aligns across 11 bases. With 6 bases clipped from V and 6 bases from J, the junction kept 5 bases outside the gene matches. The germline V gene has CDR1 SGHRS and CDR2 YFSETQ. The CDR3 is made up of 14 amino acids. The CDR3 loop is CASTPGTGGNEQFF. In DNA form, the CDR3 reads TGCGCCAGCACCCCCGGGACAGGGGGCAATGAGCAGTTCTTC.

CDR3 protein: CASSRTDNEQFF. The CDR3 nucleotides read TGTGCCAGCAGCCGGACAGACAATGAGCAGTTCTTC. The gene calls are TRBV6-2 or TRBV6-3 and TRBJ2-1; D is perhaps TRBD1 (6 bases). The CDR3 totals 12 residues. Per germline, CDR1 MNHEY and CDR2 SVGEGT. The ends were cut back, 6 bases at V and 5 bases at J, with 8 bases in the middle.

The chain is built from TRBV5-1 and TRBJ2-2; 7 positions agree with TRBD2. CDR3 length: 14 residues. Germline V gives CDR1 SGHRS, CDR2 YFSETQ. Trimming removed 5 bases from V and 7 bases from J; junction bases left unmatched: 8. CDR3 coding DNA: TGCGCCAGCAGTGCCAGCGGGGAGTACGGGGAGCTGTTTTTT. Translated, it gives CASSASGEYGELFF.

This clone was detected only a few times. Other nucleotide sequences from this sample produce the same CDR3. The rearrangement uses TRBV5-1 and TRBJ2-1; TRBD1 aligns across 8 bases. The CDR3 totals 14 residues. Germline trimming cut 4 bases from V and 7 bases from J; bases unmatched to any gene: 7. The germline gives CDR1 SGHRS, CDR2 YFSETQ. The CDR3 DNA sequence: TGCGCCAGCAGCCTGGGGACAGGAGGTAATGAGCAGTTCTTC. Translation gives CASSLGTGGNEQFF.

The CDR3: CASSSLRVVSYNEQFF. The CDR3 nucleotides are TGTGCCAGTAGTTCCCTGCGGGTGGTCTCCTACAATGAGCAGTTCTTC. V and J are TRBV19 and TRBJ2-1, with D perhaps matching TRBD2 (5 bases). The V gene's germline CDR1 is LNHDA and CDR2 SQIVND (reference sequence). The CDR3 length is 16 residues. Deletions cut 5 bases from V and 0 bases from J, with 14 bases between.

This chain joins TRBV14 and TRBJ2-3; 8 bases are shared with TRBD1. This CDR3 has 13 residues. J gave up 2 bases and V 8 bases, and 3 bases lay outside the gene matches. CDR1 and CDR2 (germline): SGHDN, FVKESK. The CDR3, as DNA: TGTGCCAGCTCTCAGGGGGCCACAGATACGCAGTATTTT. It specifies CASSQGATDTQYF.

This chain uses TRBV5-1 with TRBJ1-2; TRBD1 agrees at 8 bases. CDR3 size: 16 residues. After removal of 0 bases from V and 1 base from J, the junction contained 5 bases not matched to a gene. Germline-derived CDR1 and CDR2 are SGHRS and YFSETQ. CDR3: CASSLVGQGHNYGYTF. Here the CDR3 DNA reads TGCGCCAGCAGCTTGGTTGGACAGGGCCATAACTATGGCTACACCTTC.

The CDR3 coding sequence is TGTGCCAGCACCTCGGGGGTATCATTGCCTTTCTTT. Residues: CASTSGVSLPFF. V usage is TRBV28 and J usage is TRBJ1-1, with a possible D match to TRBD1 (5 bases). V was shortened by 7 bases and J by 12 bases, with 18 bases between the two germline ends. Germline V gives CDR1 MDHEN, CDR2 SYDVKM. This CDR3 has 12 amino acids. The whole variable domain, filled in from reference TRBV28 and TRBJ1-1, reads DVKVTQSSRYLVKRTGEKVFLECVQDMDHENMFWYRQDPGLGLRLIYFSYDVKMKEKGDIPEGYSVSREKKERFSLILESASTNQTSMYLCASTSGVSLPFFGQGTRLTVV.

The rearrangement uses TRBV9 and TRBJ2-3; 10 bases map to TRBD2. CDR1 is SGDLS and CDR2 is YYNGEE in the germline V gene. Trimming took 0 bases from V and 7 from J; bases not matched to a gene: 8. The CDR3 totals 16 residues. The CDR3 bases are TGTGCCAGCAGCGTAGAATGGCTAGCGGGAGTTCATACGCAGTATTTT. Amino acid sequence: CASSVEWLAGVHTQYF. Full variable domain (missing parts from reference TRBV9 and TRBJ2-3): DSGVTQTPKHLITATGQRVTLRCSPRSGDLSVYWYQQSLDQGLQFLIQYYNGEERAKGNILERFSAQQFPDLHSELNLSSLELGDSALYFCASSVEWLAGVHTQYFGPGTRLTVL.

The rearrangement joins TRBV15 to TRBJ2-1; 7 bases line up with TRBD1. Looked up from germline, CDR1 is LNHNV and CDR2 is YYDKDF (reference sequence). The CDR3 is 14 amino acids. The junction had 6 bases not matched to a gene; V was cut back by 2 bases and J by 8 bases. CDR3 nucleotides: TGTGCCACCAGCAGAAGACAGGGAAGGGATGAGCAGTTCTTC. Translation: CATSRRQGRDEQFF.

The V gene is TRBV14, the J gene TRBJ1-2; D unclear. Germline CDR1 SGHDN, CDR2 FVKESK. The V gene lost 1 base and the J gene lost 2 bases, with 11 bases spanning the gap. CDR3 length: 15 amino acids. CDR3 region: CASSQGGRNNYGYTF. CDR3 bases: TGTGCCAGCAGCCAAGGAGGAAGAAACAACTATGGCTACACCTTC.

The chain recombines TRBV5-1 with TRBJ2-2; tentatively, D is TRBD1 (6 bases). Germline loops: CDR1 SGHRS, CDR2 YFSETQ. Trimming left V 3 bases short and J 8 bases short, with 11 bases between. This CDR3 is built from 13 residues. CDR3 protein: CASSSDRPGELFF. The DNA for the CDR3 is TGCGCCAGCAGCTCGGACAGACCGGGGGAGCTGTTTTTT.

The chain is built from TRBV24-1 and TRBJ1-5, with a tentative D call TRBD1 (5 bases). The germline V and J ends were trimmed by 4 bases and 6 bases, with 12 bases remaining between them. The V gene's germline CDR1 is KGHDR and CDR2 SFDVKD. CDR3 length equals 14 residues. The CDR3 DNA is TGTGCCACCAGTGACCCGGGACTTTTTCAGCCCCAGCATTTT. This sequence encodes CATSDPGLFQPQHF.

The chain is built from TRBV2 and TRBJ1-2; D might be TRBD1 (5 bases). Trimming stripped 1 base from V and 7 bases from J, with 13 bases between. The CDR3 has 14 amino acids. The germline V gene encodes CDR1 SNHLY and CDR2 FYNNEI. The CDR3 protein is CASSEGWRGSGYTF. The CDR3 coding sequence is TGTGCCAGCAGTGAAGGGTGGAGGGGAAGTGGCTACACCTTC.

The rearrangement joins TRBV5-1 to TRBJ1-4; tentative D call: TRBD1 (6 bases). V shed 4 bases and J shed 0 bases, with 10 bases lying between them. The CDR3 loop spans 15 amino acids. Per the germline V gene, CDR1 is SGHRS and CDR2 is YFSETQ. The CDR3, as DNA: TGCGCCAGCAGCGAGAACAGGGCAACTAATGAAAAACTGTTTTTT. Protein product: CASSENRATNEKLFF.

This clone was picked up one time. This chain joins TRBV6-5 and TRBJ2-7; TRBD1 agrees at 7 bases. Germline CDR1 reads MNHEY; CDR2 reads SVGAGI. This CDR3 contains 14 residues. The V gene end was trimmed by 5 bases and the J gene end by 2 bases; junction bases not matched to a gene: 6. CDR3 amino acids: CASSLTQGAYEQYF. The CDR3 coding sequence is TGTGCCAGCAGTCTGACGCAGGGGGCCTACGAGCAGTACTTC.

V and J are TRBV6-4 and TRBJ1-2; D may be TRBD1 (5 bases). V lost 5 bases and J 4 bases, leaving 26 bases between the germline ends. Germline lookup yields CDR1 MRHNA and CDR2 SNTAGT. The CDR3 contains 18 residues. The CDR3 bases are TGTGCCAGCAGTCACTATTCAACTTCCAGAGGTCAGGGCTATGGCTACACCTTC. This encodes CASSHYSTSRGQGYGYTF.

The chain employs TRBV3-1 (or the pseudogene TRBV3-2) and TRBJ1-3; 9 bases are a match to TRBD1. Germline values: CDR1 LGHDT, CDR2 YNNKEL (reference sequence). The ends lost 1 base at V and 10 bases at J; junction bases unmatched: 8. This CDR3 has 15 amino acids. The CDR3 DNA reads as TGTGCCAGCAGCCAAGTGACCGGGACAGGGAGGACCATATATTTT. As protein: CASSQVTGTGRTIYF.

The chain carries TRBV3-1 (or the pseudogene TRBV3-2) and TRBJ1-1; TRBD1 aligns across 7 bases. Unmatched junction bases numbered 7, after V lost 6 bases and J lost 3 bases. Per the germline V gene, CDR1 is LGHDT and CDR2 is YNNKEL (reference sequence). The CDR3 has 14 amino acids. CDR3 DNA: TGTGCCAGCAGAGGGACAGCGAGATACACTGAAGCTTTCTTT. The encoded protein is CASRGTARYTEAFF.

The chain uses TRBV20-1 and TRBJ2-1; 11 positions agree with TRBD2. Per germline, CDR1 DFQATT and CDR2 SNEGSKA (reference sequence). The CDR3 is 15 residues long. V was pared by 3 bases and J by 6 bases, with 7 bases of the junction left unmatched. The CDR3: CSASSLAGGVNEQFF. The CDR3 region has the DNA TGCAGTGCTAGTTCCCTAGCGGGAGGTGTCAATGAGCAGTTCTTC.

V is TRBV2 and J is TRBJ2-1; 10 bases match TRBD2. The CDR3 runs 15 residues. V was pared by 7 bases and J by 9 bases, with 12 bases of the junction left unmatched. Germline V lookup: CDR1 SNHLY, CDR2 FYNNEI. This CDR3 reads CASTKMLAGVAEQFF. The CDR3 bases are TGTGCCAGCACTAAGATGCTAGCGGGAGTGGCTGAGCAGTTCTTC.

The chain employs TRBV18 and TRBJ2-1; TRBD1 aligns across 11 bases. The ends lost 4 bases at V and 4 bases at J; junction bases unmatched: 3. The CDR3 has 15 amino acids. Germline V gives CDR1 KGHSH, CDR2 LQKENI. CDR3 nucleotide sequence: TGTGCCAGCTCACTCGGACAGGGGGCGTACAATGAGCAGTTCTTC. Translation: CASSLGQGAYNEQFF.

This clone was recorded a few times. The junction shows a germline mismatch at one end, possibly a read error. The chain combines TRBV2 with TRBJ1-5; 10 positions agree with TRBD1. CDR3 length equals 13 residues. The germline gives CDR1 SNHLY, CDR2 FYNNEI. CDR3 DNA sequence: TGTGCCAGCAGTGGGGACAGGGGTCAGGCCCAGCATTTT. Protein product: CASSGDRGQAQHF.